Below, 21 T cell receptor beta chains from the same sample are listed, as sequenced in a study of CD8+ T cells in alopecia areata. Stated treatment: oral pan-JAK inhibitor, 5-10 mg twice daily. RNA extraction was followed by reverse transcription into cDNA, which acted as the sequencing template. Method: immunoSEQ multiplex PCR; TCRdb's copy keeps in-frame clones and lacks some. This repertoire shows about 200,000 clones, about 58% found once; its top ten account for roughly 1.6%. The source was CD4+ T cells sorted from blood, collected at week 4, from a patient treated with tofacitinib. The receptors stem from a human donor with alopecia areata.

The count of this clone is one. The chain has TRBV15 and TRBJ2-5, with D maybe TRBD2 (5 bases). V was shortened by 0 bases and J by 5 bases, with 16 bases between the two germline ends. CDR3 length: 16 amino acids. Germline V gene lookup returns CDR1 LNHNV and CDR2 YYDKDF (reference sequence). The chain's CDR3 is CATSRDVLGSRETQYF. The CDR3 nucleotides read TGTGCCACCAGCAGAGATGTACTAGGGTCGAGGGAGACCCAGTACTTC. The full variable domain, with the rest looked up from reference TRBV15 and TRBJ2-5, is DAMVIQNPRYQVTQFGKPVTLSCSQTLNHNVMYWYQQKSSQAPKLLFHYYDKDFNNEADTPDNFQSRRPNTSFCFLDIRSPGLGDTAMYLCATSRDVLGSRETQYFGPGTRLLVL.

J is TRBJ2-3 and V is TRBV14, with TRBD2 as a possible D gene (6 bases). The CDR3 sequence is 17 residues long. Trimming shortened V by 4 bases and J by 2 bases, and 19 bases separated the two germline ends. Germline lookup yields CDR1 SGHDN and CDR2 FVKESK. The CDR3 DNA is TGTGCCAGCAGCCGCAAGTGGCGGGGAACCCACACAGATACGCAGTATTTT. It encodes CASSRKWRGTHTDTQYF.

This sequence joins TRBV29-1 and TRBJ1-2; 7 nucleotides align to TRBD1. Trimming took 4 bases from V and 4 from J; bases not matched to a gene: 9. The germline V gene has CDR1 SQVTM and CDR2 ANQGSEA. The CDR3 contains 14 residues. Here the CDR3 reads CSVGPLQGLYGYTF. The CDR3 DNA is TGCAGCGTTGGACCATTACAGGGGCTCTATGGCTACACCTTC. Supplemented by reference TRBV29-1 and TRBJ1-2, the full variable domain reads SAVISQKPSRDICQRGTSLTIQCQVDSQVTMMFWYRQQPGQSLTLIATANQGSEATYESGFVIDKFPISRPNLTFSTLTVSNMSPEDSSIYLCSVGPLQGLYGYTFGSGTRLTVV.

This clone was observed a few times. The chain carries TRBV10-3 and TRBJ1-1; D gene unclear. V was shortened by 6 bases and J by 0 bases, with 14 bases between the two germline ends. Germline V gene sequence: CDR1 ENHRY, CDR2 SYGVKD. The CDR3 is made up of 15 amino acids. The CDR3 protein is CAISPGLALNTEAFF. CDR3 in DNA: TGTGCCATCAGCCCCGGTTTGGCATTGAACACTGAAGCTTTCTTT.

This clone was counted once. This chain uses TRBV27 with TRBJ1-5; TRBD1 might be the D (5 bases). The CDR3 contains 13 residues. The germline gives CDR1 MNHEY, CDR2 SMNVEV (reference sequence). V was cut by 6 bases and J by 4 bases, with 10 bases left in between. CDR3 amino acids: CASRGGGNQPQHF. In nucleotides, the CDR3 is TGTGCCAGCAGGGGTGGGGGGAATCAGCCCCAGCATTTT.

The chain recombines TRBV11-2 with TRBJ2-7, with TRBD2 as a possible D gene (5 bases). V dropped 3 bases and J dropped 5 bases, with 17 bases sitting between them. The CDR3 loop spans 15 amino acids. Per the germline V gene, CDR1 is SGHAT and CDR2 is FQNNGV. The DNA of the CDR3 is TGTGCCAGCAGCTTGCGGGCGGCTGTTCTGAACGAGCAGTACTTC. Protein: CASSLRAAVLNEQYF.

The V call is TRBV7-2, the J call TRBJ1-2; 8 nucleotides agree with TRBD1. The CDR3 length is 14 residues. In germline, CDR1 is SGHTA, CDR2 FQGNSA. V was clipped by 4 bases and J by 7 bases; unmatched bases: 8. The CDR3 nucleotides read TGTGCCAGCAGCTCACCGGGACAGGCCGTTGGCTACACCTTC. Protein: CASSSPGQAVGYTF.

About this clone itself: This clone may be a read error of a much larger clone one base away. The chain employs TRBV27 and TRBJ1-6; no clear D gene. Trimming shortened V by 5 bases and J by 7 bases, and 9 bases separated the two germline ends. The CDR3 length is 13 residues. CDR1 and CDR2 (germline): MNHEY, SMNVEV (reference sequence). The CDR3 DNA reads as TGTGCCAGCAGTACAAACCCGAATTCACCCCTCCACTTT. This gives the protein CASSTNPNSPLHF.

The chain has TRBV19 and TRBJ1-5, with D possibly matching TRBD1 (6 bases). The germline gives CDR1 LNHDA, CDR2 SQIVND (reference sequence). V was clipped by 3 bases and J by 2 bases, with 11 bases between them. The CDR3 sequence is 15 residues long. The CDR3 loop reads CASSILGAGNQPQHF. DNA for the CDR3: TGTGCCAGTAGTATCCTGGGGGCCGGCAATCAGCCCCAGCATTTT.

A few counts support this clone. The V gene is TRBV2, the J gene TRBJ1-6; D is unresolved. Trimming shortened V by 8 bases and J by 6 bases, and 11 bases separated the two germline ends. This CDR3 comprises 13 residues. Germline V lookup: CDR1 SNHLY, CDR2 FYNNEI. The CDR3 protein is CASRGTVNSPLHF. The CDR3 DNA reads TGTGCCAGCCGGGGAACAGTTAATTCACCCCTCCACTTT.

This clone occurred a few times. J is TRBJ2-2 and V is TRBV27; 9 bases agree with TRBD2. CDR1 is MNHEY, CDR2 SMNVEV, per germline (reference sequence). After removal of 6 bases from V and 5 bases from J, the junction contained 7 bases not matched to a gene. There are 15 residues in the CDR3. Here the CDR3 reads CASSEAGGGTGELFF. In DNA form, the CDR3 reads TGTGCCAGCAGCGAAGCGGGGGGAGGAACCGGGGAGCTGTTTTTT.

The chain couples TRBV2 to TRBJ1-6; TRBD1 aligns across 8 bases. V gave up 11 bases and J gave up 8 bases; unmatched junction bases: 8. The CDR3 is 13 amino acids. From germline, CDR1 is SNHLY and CDR2 FYNNEI. Here the CDR3 reads CAAGTGPDSPLHF. CDR3 bases: TGTGCCGCCGGGACAGGCCCTGATTCACCCCTCCACTTT.

The rearrangement uses TRBV25-1 and TRBJ2-7; possible D gene TRBD1, 5 bases. The CDR3 runs to 12 residues. V was trimmed by 5 bases and J by 2 bases, leaving 7 bases between them. Germline V gene sequence: CDR1 MGHDK, CDR2 SYGVNS. CDR3 sequence: CASSTQAYEQYF. CDR3 DNA sequence: TGTGCCAGCAGTACACAGGCCTACGAGCAGTACTTC.

This clone was picked up a small number of times. The chain has TRBV11-1 and TRBJ2-4; 7 bases agree with TRBD1. V shed 2 bases and J 9 bases; nucleotides not matched to a gene: 10. In germline, CDR1 is SGHAT, CDR2 FQDESV (reference sequence). CDR3 length: 15 residues. The chain's CDR3 is CASSLMPGAGGIQYF. In nucleotides, the CDR3 is TGTGCCAGCAGCTTAATGCCCGGGGCAGGGGGCATTCAGTACTTC.

This clone turned up a few times. This chain uses TRBV7-2 with TRBJ2-1, with 7 nucleotides matching TRBD2. The germline V gene has CDR1 SGHTA and CDR2 FQGNSA. The CDR3 runs 15 residues. Unmatched junction bases numbered 5, after V lost 1 base and J lost 5 bases. CDR3 nucleotide sequence: TGTGCCAGCAGCTTAGAAGCGGGGAAAAACAATGAGCAGTTCTTC. Translation gives CASSLEAGKNNEQFF.

V gene TRBV5-6 combines with J gene TRBJ2-3, with 10 bases fitting TRBD2. Germline trimming cut 5 bases from V and 5 bases from J; bases unmatched to any gene: 11. The CDR3 runs 16 residues. CDR1 SGHDT and CDR2 YYEEEE come from the germline V gene. CDR3 bases: TGTGCCAGCAGGAAACTAGCGGGGAATAGAGGAGATACGCAGTATTTT. This sequence encodes CASRKLAGNRGDTQYF. Filled out from reference TRBV5-6 and TRBJ2-3, the complete variable domain reads DAGVTQSPTHLIKTRGQQVTLRCSPKSGHDTVSWYQQALGQGPQFIFQYYEEEERQRGNFPDRFSGHQFPNYSSELNVNALLLGDSALYLCASRKLAGNRGDTQYFGPGTRLTVL.

The V and J genes are TRBV5-1 and TRBJ2-5; D ambiguous. The ends were cut back, 4 bases at V and 0 bases at J, with 4 bases in the middle. The length of the CDR3 is 12 residues. The germline gives CDR1 SGHRS, CDR2 YFSETQ. For the CDR3, the DNA is TGCGCCAGCAGCCCGTACCAAGAGACCCAGTACTTC. It codes for CASSPYQETQYF.

This chain links TRBV4-2 with TRBJ1-2, with D uncertain. This CDR3 contains 13 residues. Germline V gene lookup returns CDR1 LGHNA and CDR2 YNFKEQ. The V and J ends lost 5 bases and 7 bases respectively, with 14 bases between them. In nucleotides, the CDR3 is TGTGCCAGCAGCAACATAAAGGATGGTGGCTACACCTTC. Its translation: CASSNIKDGGYTF.

This clone has only a few counts. The V and J genes are TRBV29-1 and TRBJ1-2; 9 bases line up with TRBD1. Trimming removed 7 bases from V and 0 bases from J; junction bases left unmatched: 12. Germline V gene lookup returns CDR1 SQVTM and CDR2 ANQGSEA. The CDR3 has 16 residues. The CDR3 region has the DNA TGCAGCGCCCAACACCGGGACAGGGCCTCTAACTATGGCTACACCTTC. Translated, it gives CSAQHRDRASNYGYTF. The full variable domain, completed using reference TRBV29-1 and TRBJ1-2, is SAVISQKPSRDICQRGTSLTIQCQVDSQVTMMFWYRQQPGQSLTLIATANQGSEATYESGFVIDKFPISRPNLTFSTLTVSNMSPEDSSIYLCSAQHRDRASNYGYTFGSGTRLTVV.

The J gene is TRBJ2-5, the V gene TRBV6-5; TRBD1 matches at 8 bases. V was pared by 5 bases and J by 1 base, with 3 bases of the junction left unmatched. The CDR3 contains 14 residues. Looked up from germline, CDR1 is MNHEY and CDR2 is SVGAGI. In nucleotides, the CDR3 is TGTGCCAGCAGTGGTGGACAGGGCCAAGAGACCCAGTACTTC. Protein: CASSGGQGQETQYF.

V and J are TRBV13 and TRBJ2-3; the D gene is possibly TRBD2 (7 bases). Trimming stripped 3 bases from V and 2 bases from J, with 18 bases between. The CDR3 consists of 17 residues. Germline V gene lookup returns CDR1 PRHDT and CDR2 FYEKMQ (reference sequence). The CDR3 DNA is TGTGCCAGCAGCTTTCCCGGGTGGCGGGGGCTCACAGATACGCAGTATTTT. As protein: CASSFPGWRGLTDTQYF.